This note documents a single T cell receptor beta chain sequence. Its antigen is unidentified. The data are from a study of long-term antiretroviral therapy in people with HIV. Study-wide results and limits: Versus controls, repertoires in people with HIV had narrower CDR3 length ranges. After ART, diversity increased yet remained lower than transplant donor controls.

CDR1 and CDR2 (germline): MNHNS, SASEGT. The CDR3 is 14 residues long. V shed 8 bases and J shed 0 bases, with 12 bases lying between them. Survey-level immunoSEQ v3.0 assays were run. Profiled with immunoSEQ multiplex PCR; TCRdb holds only in-frame clones, not every one. This table has tens of thousands of clones, roughly 77% appearing once. Sample: unsorted PBMCs, taken 1.9 years after starting antiretroviral therapy. The clonotype originates from a man between 18 and 29 years old with HIV. V and J are TRBV6-1 and TRBJ2-3; D is possibly TRBD1 (5 bases). The CDR3 sequence: CASGWGLSTDTQYF. The CDR3 bases are TGTGCCAGCGGGTGGGGCCTTAGCACAGATACGCAGTATTTT.